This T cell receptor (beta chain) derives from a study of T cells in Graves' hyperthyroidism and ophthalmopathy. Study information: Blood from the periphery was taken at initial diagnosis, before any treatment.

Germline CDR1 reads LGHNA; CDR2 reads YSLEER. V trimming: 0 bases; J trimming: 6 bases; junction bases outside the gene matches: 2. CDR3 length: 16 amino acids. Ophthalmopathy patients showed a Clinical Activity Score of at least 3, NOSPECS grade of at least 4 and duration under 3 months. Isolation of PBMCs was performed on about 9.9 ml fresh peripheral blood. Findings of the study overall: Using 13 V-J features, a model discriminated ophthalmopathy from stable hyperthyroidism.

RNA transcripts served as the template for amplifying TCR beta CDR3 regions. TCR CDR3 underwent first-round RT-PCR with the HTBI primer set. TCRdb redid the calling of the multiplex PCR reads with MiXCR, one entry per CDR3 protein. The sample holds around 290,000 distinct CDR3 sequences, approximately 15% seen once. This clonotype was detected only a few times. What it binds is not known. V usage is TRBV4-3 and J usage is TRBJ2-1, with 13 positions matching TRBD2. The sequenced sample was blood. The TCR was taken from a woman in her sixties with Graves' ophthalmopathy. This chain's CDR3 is CASSQDGTSGINEQFF. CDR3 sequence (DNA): TGCGCCAGCAGCCAAGATGGGACTAGCGGGATCAATGAGCAGTTCTTC.